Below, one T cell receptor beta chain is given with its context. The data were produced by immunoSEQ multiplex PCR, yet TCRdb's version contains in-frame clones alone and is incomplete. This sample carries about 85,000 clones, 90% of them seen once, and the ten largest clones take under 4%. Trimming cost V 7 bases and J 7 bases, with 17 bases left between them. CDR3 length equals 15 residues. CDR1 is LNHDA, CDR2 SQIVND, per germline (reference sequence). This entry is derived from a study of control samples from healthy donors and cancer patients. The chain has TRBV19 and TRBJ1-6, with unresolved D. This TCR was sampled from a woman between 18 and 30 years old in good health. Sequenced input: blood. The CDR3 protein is CASTPLDWKNSPLHF. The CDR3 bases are TGTGCCAGTACCCCCCTGGACTGGAAGAATTCACCCCTCCACTTT.